Reported below is one T cell receptor beta chain. What it binds is not known. No patient had received any treatment before thyroid surgery. The sample belongs to a study of metastatic and nonmetastatic thyroid tumors. Study-level background: Patients with malignant and benign thyroid disease provided blood and tumor or nodule tissue, whose repertoires were compared. Study-level results: As reported, TCR beta diversity in blood and tumor was significantly higher in malignant thyroid tumors than in benign nodules.

TCRdb redid the clone calls on the PCR reads using MiXCR. This sample has approximately 38,000 clones; roughly 25% occur once, and the top ten carry 8% to 10%. The J segment lost 0 bases and the V segment lost 6 bases, leaving 2 bases of the junction unmatched. Looked up from germline, CDR1 is MNHEY and CDR2 is SMNVEV (reference sequence). CDR3 length: 14 residues. V gene TRBV27 combines with J gene TRBJ2-7; 10 nucleotides agree with TRBD2. The sequence was obtained from a female donor with papillary thyroid cancer or a benign thyroid nodule (not recorded which). Some clones in this sample may be carry-over from other donors' samples. Sequenced input: blood. DNA for the CDR3: TGTGCCAGCAGGACTAGCGGGTTCTCCTACGAGCAGTACTTC. Its translation is CASRTSGFSYEQYF.